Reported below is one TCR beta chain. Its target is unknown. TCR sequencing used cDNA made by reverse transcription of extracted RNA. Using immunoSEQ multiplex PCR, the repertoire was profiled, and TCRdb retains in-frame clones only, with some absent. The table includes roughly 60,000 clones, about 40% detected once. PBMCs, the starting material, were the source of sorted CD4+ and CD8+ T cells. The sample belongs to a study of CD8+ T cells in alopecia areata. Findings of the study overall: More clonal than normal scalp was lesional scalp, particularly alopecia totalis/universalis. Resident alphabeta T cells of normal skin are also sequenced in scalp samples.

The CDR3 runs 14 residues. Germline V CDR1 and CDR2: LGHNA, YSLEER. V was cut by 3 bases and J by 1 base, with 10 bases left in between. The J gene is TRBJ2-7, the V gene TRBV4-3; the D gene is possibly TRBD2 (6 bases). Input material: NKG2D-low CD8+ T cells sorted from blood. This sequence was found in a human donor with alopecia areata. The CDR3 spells CASSHGTESYEQYF. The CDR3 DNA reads TGCGCCAGCAGCCACGGGACTGAATCCTACGAGCAGTACTTC.